This T cell receptor beta chain was captured in a study of PD-L1 blockade in urothelial cancer. The overall study: The patients first took atezolizumab in 2014, receiving 1,200 mg intravenously every 3 weeks. Bladder-origin urothelial cancer in males covered about 90% of the roughly 30 patients. General observations from the study: A pretreatment blood TCR clonality that fell below the median predicted better progression-free and overall survival.

Details on this clone: Its specificity is not known.

TCR analog templates of synthetic origin were spiked into each PCR. Sequenced by immunoSEQ multiplex PCR; TCRdb stores in-frame clones only, minus some. This sample carries 70,000 or so clones, roughly 91% of them seen once, and the ten largest clones take less than 4%. The junction had 6 bases not matched to a gene; V was cut back by 6 bases and J by 6 bases. The germline V gene has CDR1 MNHNS and CDR2 SASEGT. The CDR3 totals 15 residues. The TCR comes from a man aged 55 to 70 with urothelial cancer. The chain is built from TRBV6-1 and TRBJ2-1; TRBD2 agrees at 12 bases. The sample here was PBMCs, taken around atezolizumab (anti-PD-L1) treatment. In nucleotides, the CDR3 is TGTGCCAGCAGCTATTCTAGCGGGAGGGCCAATGAGCAGTTCTTC. This codes for CASSYSSGRANEQFF.